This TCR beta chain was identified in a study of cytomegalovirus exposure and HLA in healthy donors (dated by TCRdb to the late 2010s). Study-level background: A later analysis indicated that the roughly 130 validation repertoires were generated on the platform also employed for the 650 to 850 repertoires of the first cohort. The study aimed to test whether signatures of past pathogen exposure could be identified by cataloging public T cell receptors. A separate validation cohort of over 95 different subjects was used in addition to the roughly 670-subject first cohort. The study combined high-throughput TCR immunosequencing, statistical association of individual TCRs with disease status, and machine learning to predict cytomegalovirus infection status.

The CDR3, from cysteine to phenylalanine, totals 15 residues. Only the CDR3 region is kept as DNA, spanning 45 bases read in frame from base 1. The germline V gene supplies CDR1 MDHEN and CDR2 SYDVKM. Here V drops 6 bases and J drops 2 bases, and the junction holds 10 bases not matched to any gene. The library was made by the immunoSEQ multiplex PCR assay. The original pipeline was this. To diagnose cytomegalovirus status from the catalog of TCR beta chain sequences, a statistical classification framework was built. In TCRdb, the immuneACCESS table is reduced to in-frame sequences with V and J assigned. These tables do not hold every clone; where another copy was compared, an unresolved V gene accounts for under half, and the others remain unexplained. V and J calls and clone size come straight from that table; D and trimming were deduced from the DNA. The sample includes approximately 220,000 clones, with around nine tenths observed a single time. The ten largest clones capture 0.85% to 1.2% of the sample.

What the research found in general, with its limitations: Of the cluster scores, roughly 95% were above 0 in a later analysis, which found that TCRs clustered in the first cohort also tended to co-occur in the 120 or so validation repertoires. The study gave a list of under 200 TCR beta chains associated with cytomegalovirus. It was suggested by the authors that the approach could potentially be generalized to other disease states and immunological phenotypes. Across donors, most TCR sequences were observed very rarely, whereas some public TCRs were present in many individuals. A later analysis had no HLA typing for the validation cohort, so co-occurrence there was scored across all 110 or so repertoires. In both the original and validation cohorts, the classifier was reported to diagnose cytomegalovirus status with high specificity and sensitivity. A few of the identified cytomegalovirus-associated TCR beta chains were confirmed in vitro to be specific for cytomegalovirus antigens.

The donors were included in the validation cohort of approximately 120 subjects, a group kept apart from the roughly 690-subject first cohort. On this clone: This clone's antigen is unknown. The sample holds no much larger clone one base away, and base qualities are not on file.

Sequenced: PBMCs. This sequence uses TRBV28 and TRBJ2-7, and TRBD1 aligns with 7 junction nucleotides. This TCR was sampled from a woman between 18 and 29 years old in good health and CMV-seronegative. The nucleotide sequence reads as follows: TGTGCCAGCAGACCCTATCCGGGACAGACCTACGAGCAGTACTTC. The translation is CASRPYPGQTYEQYF.